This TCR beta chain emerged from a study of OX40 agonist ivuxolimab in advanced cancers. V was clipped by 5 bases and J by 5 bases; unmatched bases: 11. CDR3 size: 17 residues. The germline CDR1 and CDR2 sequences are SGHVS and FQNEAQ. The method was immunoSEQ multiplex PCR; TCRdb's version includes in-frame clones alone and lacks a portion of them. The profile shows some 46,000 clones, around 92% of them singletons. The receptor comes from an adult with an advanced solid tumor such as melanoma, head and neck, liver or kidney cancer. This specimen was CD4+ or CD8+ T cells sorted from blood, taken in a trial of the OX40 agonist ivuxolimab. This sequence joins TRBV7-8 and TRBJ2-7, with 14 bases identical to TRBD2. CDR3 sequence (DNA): TGTGCCAGCAGCCCAGACCGGGGACTAGCGGGAGACGACGAGCAGTACTTC. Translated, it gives CASSPDRGLAGDDEQYF.